This T cell receptor (beta chain) was recovered during a study of T cells after yellow fever vaccination. This clonotype was counted a few times. What it recognizes is unknown. Study results and caveats: Post-booster samples contained most primary-vaccination clones (approximately 97% CD4, roughly 88% CD8). It was a small share of clonotypes that appeared in both CD4 and CD8 compartments. The study found a weaker secondary response that peaked faster, day 5 versus 15.

This CDR3 has 15 amino acids. The V end lost 6 bases, the J end lost 4 bases, and 16 bases lay between the germline ends. Germline-derived CDR1 and CDR2 are MDHEN and SYDVKM. A universal primer site and UMIs were added as TCR cDNA was made by 5'RACE template switching. TCRdb recomputed calls from the 5' RACE reads with MiXCR, one row per CDR3 protein. Of about 260,000 distinct CDR3 sequences in the sample, over 10% were seen once. This clonotype was sampled from a man aged 25-45 years who received the YFV17D yellow fever vaccine. The material sequenced was CD4+ T cells sorted from PBMCs, taken 45 days after the yellow fever booster vaccination. The rearrangement links TRBV28 to TRBJ2-1; weak D call: TRBD1 (8 bases). The CDR3: CASRGRDRSYNEQFF. The CDR3 nucleotides are TGTGCCAGCAGGGGGAGGGACAGGTCTTACAATGAGCAGTTCTTC.